Detailed here is one T cell receptor (beta chain). This sample was included in a study of PD-1 blockade in classical Hodgkin lymphoma. Every patient relapsed after autologous stem cell transplantation, and brentuximab vedotin exposure varied. Magnetic depletion of unwanted cells isolated CD4+ T cells from thawed PBMCs. Best overall response was complete response, partial response or progressive disease in these relapsed/refractory classical Hodgkin lymphoma patients. CDR3 length: 16 residues. The germline V gene encodes CDR1 SGHRS and CDR2 YFSETQ. V shed 4 bases and J 5 bases; nucleotides not matched to a gene: 9. The method was immunoSEQ multiplex PCR; TCRdb's version includes in-frame clones alone and lacks a portion of them. The table lists 30,000 to 35,000 clones, around nine tenths of them singletons.

The chain is built from TRBV5-1 and TRBJ2-3, with 11 bases lining up with TRBD2. The receptor was isolated from a human donor with classical Hodgkin lymphoma. This specimen was CD4+ T cells from blood, taken at baseline. CDR3 sequence: CASSQTLAGGIDTQYF. CDR3 DNA: TGCGCCAGCAGCCAGACCCTAGCGGGAGGTATAGATACGCAGTATTTT. Full variable domain (missing parts from reference TRBV5-1 and TRBJ2-3): KAGVTQTPRYLIKTRGQQVTLSCSPISGHRSVSWYQQTPGQGLQFLFEYFSETQRNKGNFPGRFSGRQFSNSRSEMNVSTLELGDSALYLCASSQTLAGGIDTQYFGPGTRLTVL.